These T cell receptor beta chains were read from a single sample in a study of blood T cells in healthy people across ages. A single record per CDR3 protein comes from TCRdb applying MiXCR to the 5' RACE reads. The sample holds around 1,800,000 distinct CDR3 sequences, about two fifths seen once. Sequencing was performed on blood. These receptors were taken from a human donor in good health. CDR3s include the opening cysteine and the closing phenylalanine or tryptophan. Rows give clone size only sometimes, using once, few, many, or a class for an expanded clone.

v_call clone_size cdr3_aa
TRBV5-1 . CASSLPSGVLNTEAFF
TRBV4-2 few CASSHNPGQGEGQYF
TRBV7-2 few CASSLLIERNSYNEQFF
TRBV3-1 few CASSQATGGLNNEQFF
TRBV6-1 . CASYNYGYTF
TRBV15 few CATSSARYQETQYF
TRBV12-3/TRBV12-4 . CASSHQGPRTDTQYF
TRBV7-9 . CASSLQASGQDGYTF
TRBV20-1 many CSASLSTATNQNIQYF
TRBV9 . CASSVGQGVLIGETQYF
TRBV12-3/TRBV12-4 few CASSGTFRTDTRYF
TRBV7-3 few CASSSRDSTKQFF
TRBV10-3 . CASSGGGLRNYGYTF